This TCR beta chain was recovered during a study of blood T cell repertoires in COVID-19. Cohort allocation depended upon clinical history that participants reported. The authors' processing: Amplifying reference gene primers gave estimates of nucleated cell counts. The data were produced by immunoSEQ multiplex PCR, yet TCRdb's version contains in-frame clones alone and is incomplete. For V, J and clone size, that table is used; D and trimming come from the DNA. This table holds about 200,000 clones, approximately 86% found once. CDR1 LNHDA and CDR2 SQIVND come from the germline V gene (reference sequence). The CDR3 totals 14 residues. With 7 bases removed from V and 5 bases from J, the gap between germline ends came to 15 bases.

The chain recombines TRBV19 with TRBJ1-5, with D maybe TRBD1 (5 bases). The sample comprised PBMCs or T cells enriched from blood (not recorded which). The sequence was obtained from a woman in her forties with acute COVID-19. The CDR3 spells CASTPQGTYQPQHF. The CDR3 DNA reads as TGTGCCAGTACCCCCCAGGGAACCTATCAGCCCCAGCATTTT.